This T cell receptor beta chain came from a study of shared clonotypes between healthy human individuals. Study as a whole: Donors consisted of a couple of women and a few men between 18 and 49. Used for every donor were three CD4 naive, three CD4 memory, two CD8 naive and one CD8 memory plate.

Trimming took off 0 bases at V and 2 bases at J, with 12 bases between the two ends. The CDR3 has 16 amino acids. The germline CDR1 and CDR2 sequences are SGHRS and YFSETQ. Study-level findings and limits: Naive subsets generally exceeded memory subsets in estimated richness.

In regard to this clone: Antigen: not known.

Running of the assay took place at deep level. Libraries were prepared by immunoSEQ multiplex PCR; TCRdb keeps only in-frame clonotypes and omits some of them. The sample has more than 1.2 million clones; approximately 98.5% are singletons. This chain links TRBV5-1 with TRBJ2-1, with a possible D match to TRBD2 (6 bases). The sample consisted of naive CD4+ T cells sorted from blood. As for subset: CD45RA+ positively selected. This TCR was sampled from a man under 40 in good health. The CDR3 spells CASSLEAGPPYNEQFF. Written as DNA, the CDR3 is TGCGCCAGCAGCTTGGAAGCGGGCCCCCCCTACAATGAGCAGTTCTTC.